A single sample is the source of the 13 T cell receptor beta chains below, sequenced in a study of glioma-infiltrating T cells after dendritic cell vaccination. TCRdb's table, derived via immunoSEQ multiplex PCR, lists solely in-frame clones and lacks some. The table lists 55,000 to 75,000 clones, about 80% of them singletons, with approximately 15% in the top ten. Sample time point: after dendritic cell vaccination, including at tumor progression/relapse. The sample consisted of blood, taken after dendritic cell vaccination. All receptors derive from a human donor with glioblastoma.

The rearrangement joins TRBV27 to TRBJ2-7; D gene uncertain. V was pared by 5 bases and J by 3 bases, with 20 bases between. The CDR3 spans 16 residues. From germline, CDR1 is MNHEY and CDR2 SMNVEV (reference sequence). Here the CDR3 reads CASSTLVGRSYYEQYF. CDR3 nucleotides: TGTGCCAGCAGTACGCTCGTTGGCAGGTCCTACTACGAGCAGTACTTC.

V and J are TRBV30 and TRBJ2-2; TRBD1 is a possible D gene (7 bases). The CDR3 is 14 amino acids. The V and J ends lost 3 bases and 3 bases respectively, with 11 bases between them. CDR1 and CDR2 from the germline V gene are GTSNPN and SVGIG (reference sequence). CDR3 loop: CAWSRGTHTGELFF. The CDR3 bases are TGTGCCTGGAGCAGGGGGACTCACACCGGGGAGCTGTTTTTT.

This clone has only one observation. The chain joins TRBV4-3 to TRBJ2-7, with 10 bases aligning to TRBD2. Germline CDR1 LGHNA, CDR2 YSLEER. This CDR3 has 15 amino acids. The J segment lost 3 bases and the V segment lost 0 bases, leaving 2 bases of the junction unmatched. CDR3 DNA sequence: TGCGCCAGCAGCCAAGACCAGCGGGGGGGCTACGAGCAGTACTTC. Encoded protein: CASSQDQRGGYEQYF.

The V gene is TRBV30, the J gene TRBJ2-1; D ambiguous. V was shortened by 0 bases and J by 9 bases, with 9 bases between the two germline ends. The CDR3 extends over 12 amino acids. Germline lookup yields CDR1 GTSNPN and CDR2 SVGIG (reference sequence). Here the CDR3 DNA reads TGTGCCTGGAGTGTACTCCGGAGTGAGCAGTTCTTC. Its protein product is CAWSVLRSEQFF.

This clone has a handful of counts. This chain links TRBV6-1 with TRBJ2-5; 12 nucleotides agree with TRBD2. The CDR3 covers 15 residues. The V gene end was trimmed by 3 bases and the J gene end by 2 bases; junction bases not matched to a gene: 1. Germline values: CDR1 MNHNS, CDR2 SASEGT. CDR3 sequence: CASSETSGGQETQYF. In DNA, the CDR3 is TGTGCCAGCAGTGAGACTAGCGGGGGACAAGAGACCCAGTACTTC.

This chain uses TRBV6-1 with TRBJ2-1; 10 bases align to TRBD1. V dropped 6 bases and J dropped 5; count of bases not matched to a gene: 7. The CDR3 runs to 15 residues. Germline CDR1 and CDR2: MNHNS and SASEGT. CDR3 in amino acids: CASRETGTGDNEQFF. CDR3 DNA: TGTGCCAGCAGGGAGACCGGGACAGGGGACAATGAGCAGTTCTTC.

The chain has TRBV5-1 and TRBJ1-1; 7 nucleotides line up with TRBD1. V lost 4 bases, J lost 9 bases, and 9 bases stayed unmatched. The CDR3 contains 13 residues. CDR1 SGHRS and CDR2 YFSETQ come from the germline V gene. CDR3 sequence reads: CASSPGGDSQAFF. As DNA, the CDR3 is TGCGCCAGCAGCCCAGGAGGGGACAGCCAAGCTTTCTTT.

This clone has a single count. The V gene is TRBV6-5, the J gene TRBJ2-7; 7 bases fit TRBD2. Per germline, CDR1 MNHEY and CDR2 SVGAGI. The junction had 7 bases not matched to a gene; V was cut back by 0 bases and J by 5 bases. The CDR3 runs 15 residues. The CDR3 loop is CASSYSMGEGDEQYF. In DNA form, the CDR3 reads TGTGCCAGCAGTTACTCGATGGGGGAGGGTGACGAGCAGTACTTC.

The chain has TRBV5-4 and TRBJ2-2, with D possibly TRBD1 on 6 matching bases. The germline V and J ends were trimmed by 2 bases and 0 bases, with 11 bases remaining between them. CDR1 and CDR2 from the germline V gene are SGHNT and YYREEE (reference sequence). The length of the CDR3 is 16 residues. CDR3 region: CASSLGAGANTGELFF. CDR3 DNA: TGTGCCAGCAGCTTAGGCGCAGGGGCGAACACCGGGGAGCTGTTTTTT.

The chain employs TRBV2 and TRBJ2-5; 14 nucleotides align to TRBD2. Germline-derived CDR1 and CDR2 are SNHLY and FYNNEI. Trimming removed 5 bases from V and 2 bases from J; junction bases left unmatched: 10. The CDR3 totals 18 residues. CDR3 DNA sequence: TGTGCCAGCAGTAAGCGGACTAGCGGGGGGACCCAGCAAGAGACCCAGTACTTC. Translated, it gives CASSKRTSGGTQQETQYF. The full variable domain, its missing parts supplied by reference TRBV2 and TRBJ2-5, is EPEVTQTPSHQVTQMGQEVILRCVPISNHLYFYWYRQILGQKVEFLVSFYNNEISEKSEIFDDQFSVERPDGSNFTLKIRSTKLEDSAMYFCASSKRTSGGTQQETQYFGPGTRLLVL.

The chain uses TRBV12-5 and TRBJ1-4; weak D call: TRBD1 (6 bases). Deletions cut 5 bases from V and 3 bases from J, with 13 bases between. The length of the CDR3 is 15 residues. Germline V gene sequence: CDR1 LGHNT, CDR2 FRNRAP. Written as DNA, the CDR3 is TGTGCTAGTGGTCAAACAGGGTGGGCTAATGAAAAACTGTTTTTT. It translates to CASGQTGWANEKLFF.

V gene TRBV2 combines with J gene TRBJ2-5, with TRBD2 matching over 11 bases. This CDR3 comprises 12 residues. Germline loops: CDR1 SNHLY, CDR2 FYNNEI. The CDR3 DNA reads as TGTGTAGTAGCGGGGGGGTCAGAGACCCAGTACTTC. It is translated as CVVAGGSETQYF.

As for this clone: One junction end disagrees with the germline gene, perhaps due to a read error. J is TRBJ2-3 and V is TRBV5-1; 10 bases are shared with TRBD2. The V gene's germline CDR1 is SGHRS and CDR2 YFSETQ. The CDR3 length is 16 residues. CDR3 sequence (DNA): TGCGCCAGCAGCTGGAAACTAGCGGGGAGCAAAGATACGCAGTATTTT. Its translation is CASSWKLAGSKDTQYF.